This T cell receptor (beta chain) was sequenced during a study of cytomegalovirus exposure and HLA in healthy donors. In the study overall: Earlier, 117 million unique TCR beta sequences were recovered from roughly 180 million T cells by an analysis. In an early release, HLA-typed donors contributed some 82 million unique TCR sequences.

The PCR was carried out with 60 Vbeta primers and 13 Jbeta primers. The protocol was immunoSEQ multiplex PCR, while the TCRdb copy is restricted to in-frame clones and leaves out a portion. Of roughly 120,000 clones listed, less than 85% are singletons. Likely unrecorded immune exposures existed in these nominally healthy donors. This clone has a handful of counts. Its antigen is unknown. Findings and caveats of the study: Later, TCR association rates were found to vary by HLA locus, highest for DRB1 and lowest for HLA-C.

Germline V gene sequence: CDR1 MDHEN, CDR2 SYDVKM. This CDR3 has 13 amino acids. Trimming left V 6 bases short and J 1 base short, with 9 bases between. This clonotype was sampled from a man younger than 40 in good health and CMV-seronegative. V is TRBV28 and J is TRBJ1-1; unclear D gene. The source material was PBMCs. As DNA, the CDR3 is TGTGCCAGCAGGACTACAGAGAACACTGAAGCTTTCTTT. Amino acids: CASRTTENTEAFF.